A single T cell receptor beta chain is shown here with its context. These data belong to a study of T cell changes during pregnancy in multiple sclerosis. The J segment lost 3 bases and the V segment lost 2 bases, leaving 3 bases of the junction unmatched. The CDR3 extends over 16 amino acids. From germline, CDR1 is SGHNT and CDR2 YYREEE (reference sequence). Sequencing was performed with immunoSEQ multiplex PCR; in TCRdb, only in-frame clones are kept and a portion is missing. This sample has about 43,000 clones, with approximately 91% found just once. The chain recombines TRBV5-4 with TRBJ2-3, with 13 bases that match TRBD2. This receptor was identified in a female donor with multiple sclerosis, enrolled in a pregnancy study. Input material: PBMCs (not recorded whether the cells were cultured). The CDR3 bases are TGTGCCAGCAGCTTTTGGACTAGCGGGAGAACAGATACGCAGTATTTT. It codes for CASSFWTSGRTDTQYF. Supplemented by reference TRBV5-4 and TRBJ2-3, the full variable domain reads ETGVTQSPTHLIKTRGQQVTLRCSSQSGHNTVSWYQQALGQGPQFIFQYYREEENGRGNFPPRFSGLQFPNYSSELNVNALELDDSALYLCASSFWTSGRTDTQYFGPGTRLTVL.